This TCR beta chain was recorded in a study of shared clonotypes between healthy human individuals. Study in general: There were three CD4 naive, three CD4 memory, two CD8 naive and one CD8 memory plates per donor.

Only CD45RO-negative cells positively selected for CCR7 counted as naive CD8 cells, so terminally differentiated effector memory CD45RA+ cells were excluded. From germline, CDR1 is MNHEY and CDR2 SVGAGI. This CDR3 is built from 14 residues. V was pared by 6 bases and J by 1 base, with 9 bases between. Assay used: immunoSEQ multiplex PCR; TCRdb lists only in-frame clones, some missing. The sample gives a few million clones, 93% of which show up once; roughly 1.7% is in the top ten. This TCR derives from a young man in good health. Some clones in this sample may be carry-over from other donors' samples. Sequencing was performed on naive CD8+ T cells from PBMCs. This rearrangement joins TRBV6-5 to TRBJ2-2; no definite D call. CDR3 DNA sequence: TGTGCCAGCAGGGTTATTATGAACACCGGGGAGCTGTTTTTT. Protein sequence: CASRVIMNTGELFF.